Below are 13 T cell receptor beta chains sequenced from a single sample in a study of T cells after posttransplantation cyclophosphamide. The protocol was immunoSEQ multiplex PCR, while the TCRdb copy is restricted to in-frame clones and leaves out a portion. The data contain about 6,400 clones, roughly 77% of them singletons. Busulfan-fludarabine conditioning, marrow transplant, and cyclophosphamide on days +3 and +4 were administered. The sample was PBMCs, taken 1,400 to 1,500 days after allogeneic stem cell transplant with posttransplant cyclophosphamide. Source of these receptors: a male patient in his 30s who received an allogeneic stem cell transplant from a related donor, was CMV-positive, and had acute GVHD only. The graft donor may have contributed some T cells.

This chain connects TRBV5-1 to TRBJ2-7; 10 nucleotides agree with TRBD1. Germline values: CDR1 SGHRS, CDR2 YFSETQ. The CDR3 consists of 14 residues. Trimming took 2 bases from V and 3 from J; bases not matched to a gene: 2. The CDR3 loop is CASSFRTGGYEQYF. The CDR3 nucleotides are TGCGCCAGCAGCTTCCGGACAGGGGGCTACGAGCAGTACTTC.

This CDR3 is CASSQPTRGQGPYNEQFF. In DNA, the CDR3 is TGTGCCAGCAGCCAACCGACCCGGGGACAGGGCCCATACAATGAGCAGTTCTTC. J is TRBJ2-1 and V is TRBV14; 9 bases align to TRBD1. Germline assignment: CDR1 SGHDN and CDR2 FVKESK. The trim removed 2 bases at V and 4 bases at J, leaving 12 bases unmatched. The CDR3 contains 18 residues.

CDR3 DNA: TGTGCCAGCAGCTCCCGTGTAGCGGGGGTGGTAGATACGCAGTATTTT. Amino acids: CASSSRVAGVVDTQYF. The chain has TRBV7-2 and TRBJ2-3, with 9 bases that match TRBD2. V gave up 4 bases and J gave up 5 bases; unmatched junction bases: 10. CDR1 and CDR2 (germline): SGHTA, FQGNSA. CDR3 length: 16 residues.

This chain joins TRBV7-8 and TRBJ2-2, with 7 bases aligning to TRBD1. Germline values: CDR1 SGHVS, CDR2 FQNEAQ. J gave up 6 bases and V 2 bases, and 15 bases lay outside the gene matches. The CDR3 covers 18 residues. The CDR3 coding sequence is TGTGCCAGCAGCTTATCAGGCGTTTCAGGGGGTAGATCCGGGGAGCTGTTTTTT. Its translation is CASSLSGVSGGRSGELFF. Together with reference TRBV7-8 and TRBJ2-2, the CDR3 gives the full variable domain: GAGVSQSPRYKVAKRGQDVALRCDPISGHVSLFWYQQALGQGPEFLTYFQNEAQLDKSGLPSDRFFAERPEGSVSTLKIQRTQQEDSAVYLCASSLSGVSGGRSGELFFGEGSRLTVL.

The chain combines TRBV28 with TRBJ1-1; 8 bases map to TRBD1. Germline V gene data show CDR1 as MDHEN and CDR2 as SYDVKM. The CDR3 is made up of 14 amino acids. The junction had 6 bases not matched to a gene; V was cut back by 5 bases and J by 4 bases. The CDR3 DNA follows: TGTGCCAGCAGTAGGACAGGGTGGAGCACTGAAGCTTTCTTT. Translating it yields CASSRTGWSTEAFF. The entire variable domain, with the rest obtained from reference TRBV28 and TRBJ1-1, is as follows: DVKVTQSSRYLVKRTGEKVFLECVQDMDHENMFWYRQDPGLGLRLIYFSYDVKMKEKGDIPEGYSVSREKKERFSLILESASTNQTSMYLCASSRTGWSTEAFFGQGTRLTVV.

This clone was detected only a few times. The CDR3 region has the DNA TGCGCCAGCAGCCAACTGTCCGGACAGGGAGGCACCGGGGAGCTGTTTTTT. Amino acid sequence: CASSQLSGQGGTGELFF. V gene TRBV4-3 combines with J gene TRBJ2-2, with TRBD1 matching over 8 bases. The J segment lost 4 bases and the V segment lost 2 bases, leaving 9 bases of the junction unmatched. The CDR3 covers 17 residues. Germline CDR1 and CDR2: LGHNA and YSLEER.

This clone was seen only once. This chain uses TRBV7-3 with TRBJ2-7; possible D gene TRBD1, 5 bases. The V end was cut by 1 base, the J end by 6 bases, with 10 bases between. The V gene's germline CDR1 is SGHTA and CDR2 FQGTGA. The CDR3 contains 13 residues. For the CDR3, the DNA is TGTGCCAGCAGCTTAATCCAGGGAAGCGAGCAGTACTTC. Residues: CASSLIQGSEQYF.

There are a few counts of this clone. The V and J genes are TRBV5-1 and TRBJ1-2; the D is unclear. Trimming stripped 3 bases from V and 6 bases from J, with 18 bases between. Germline V lookup: CDR1 SGHRS, CDR2 YFSETQ. CDR3 length: 15 residues. CDR3 bases: TGCGCCAGCAGCTGGACGCACTCCGGGAGCCATGGCTACACCTTC. As protein: CASSWTHSGSHGYTF.

This clone was counted a few times. The chain uses TRBV2 and TRBJ1-2, with unresolved D. Trimming removed 3 bases from V and 4 bases from J, with 6 bases in between. Germline CDR1 and CDR2: SNHLY and FYNNEI. This CDR3 comprises 12 residues. The CDR3 loop reads CASSEGAYGYTF. The DNA for the CDR3 is TGTGCCAGCAGTGAGGGAGCCTATGGCTACACCTTC. Full variable domain (outside the CDR3, taken from reference TRBV2 and TRBJ1-2): EPEVTQTPSHQVTQMGQEVILRCVPISNHLYFYWYRQILGQKVEFLVSFYNNEISEKSEIFDDQFSVERPDGSNFTLKIRSTKLEDSAMYFCASSEGAYGYTFGSGTRLTVV.

This rearrangement joins TRBV6-6 to TRBJ2-7; 7 nucleotides align to TRBD1. Unmatched junction bases numbered 10, after V lost 7 bases and J lost 1 base. The germline gives CDR1 MNHNY, CDR2 SVGAGI (reference sequence). This CDR3 region has 15 residues. DNA of the CDR3: TGTGCCAGCAAAAGAACAGGGGAAGGTTCCTACGAGCAGTACTTC. Translating gives CASKRTGEGSYEQYF.

The chain has TRBV7-2 and TRBJ2-5, with 10 bases identical to TRBD2. V gave up 2 bases and J gave up 5 bases; unmatched junction bases: 17. The CDR3 loop spans 19 amino acids. CDR1 is SGHTA and CDR2 is FQGNSA in the germline V gene. CDR3 bases: TGTGCCAGCAGCTTAAGGAGCGGGGGGGCCGGTATGGGTAGGGAGACCCAGTACTTC. Translation: CASSLRSGGAGMGRETQYF.

DNA for the CDR3: TGTGCCAGCAGCGAACAGGGGAGCACTGAAGCTTTCTTT. Translated: CASSEQGSTEAFF. V usage is TRBV7-9 and J usage is TRBJ1-1; the match to TRBD1 covers 7 bases. V trimming: 5 bases; J trimming: 4 bases; junction bases outside the gene matches: 4. CDR3 length: 13 residues. CDR1 SEHNR and CDR2 FQNEAQ come from the germline V gene (reference sequence).

The chain uses TRBV11-2 and TRBJ1-6, with 8 positions matching TRBD1. The CDR3 is made up of 15 amino acids. J was trimmed by 11 bases and V by 1 base; bases with no gene match: 7. The V gene's germline CDR1 is SGHAT and CDR2 FQNNGV. The CDR3 DNA follows: TGTGCCAGCAGCTTAGTTGGGAGCAGGGGGCCACCCCTCCACTTT. Translation gives CASSLVGSRGPPLHF.